Described below is a single T cell receptor beta chain sequence and its context. Antigen specificity is unknown. This specimen belongs to a study of a mutant IDH1 vaccine in newly diagnosed glioma. On the study more broadly: Sex distribution of treated patients was approximately 60% male and roughly 40% female; mean age was around 40 years. Previous care, which was radiotherapy, temozolomide, or both, most often involved both. The study, taken as a whole, reports: Researchers report vaccine-induced immune responses in 80% to 95% of patients.

Libraries were prepared by immunoSEQ multiplex PCR; TCRdb keeps only in-frame clonotypes and omits some of them. The data show around 57,000 clones, about 88% seen once. Time point reported: week 11, during vaccination. A 20-mer mutant IDH1 peptide at 300 ug was injected subcutaneously with topical imiquimod. Per the germline V gene, CDR1 is MDHEN and CDR2 is SYDVKM. The CDR3 covers 14 residues. J was trimmed by 8 bases and V by 6 bases; bases with no gene match: 7. This clonotype was obtained from a man in his forties with glioma. The sample was PBMCs, taken from a glioma patient whose treatment included an IDH1 peptide vaccine. J is TRBJ1-4 and V is TRBV28; 9 bases are shared with TRBD1. CDR3 loop: CASSQDRGHEKLFF. The CDR3 DNA reads TGTGCCAGCAGCCAGGACAGGGGACACGAAAAACTGTTTTTT.